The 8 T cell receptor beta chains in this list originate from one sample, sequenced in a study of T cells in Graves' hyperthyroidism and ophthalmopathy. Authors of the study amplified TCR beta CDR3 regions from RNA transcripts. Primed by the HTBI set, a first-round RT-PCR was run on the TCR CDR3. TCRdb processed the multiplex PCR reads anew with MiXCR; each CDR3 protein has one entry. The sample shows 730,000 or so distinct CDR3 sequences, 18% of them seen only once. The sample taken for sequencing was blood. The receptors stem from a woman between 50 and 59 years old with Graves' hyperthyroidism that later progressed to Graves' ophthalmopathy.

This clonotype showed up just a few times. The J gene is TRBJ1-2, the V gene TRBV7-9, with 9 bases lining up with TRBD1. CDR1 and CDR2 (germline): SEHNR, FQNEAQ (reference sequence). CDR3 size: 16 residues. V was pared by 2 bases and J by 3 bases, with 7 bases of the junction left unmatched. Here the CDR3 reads CASSLLGQGNHYGYTF. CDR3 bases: TGTGCCAGCAGCTTACTCGGACAGGGGAATCACTATGGCTACACCTTC.

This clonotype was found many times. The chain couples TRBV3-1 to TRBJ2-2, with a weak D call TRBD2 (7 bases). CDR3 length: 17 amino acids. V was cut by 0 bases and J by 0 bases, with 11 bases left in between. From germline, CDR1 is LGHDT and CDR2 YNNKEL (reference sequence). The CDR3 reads CASSQDPGGPNTGELFF. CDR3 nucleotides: TGTGCCAGCAGCCAAGATCCGGGGGGCCCGAACACCGGGGAGCTGTTTTTT.

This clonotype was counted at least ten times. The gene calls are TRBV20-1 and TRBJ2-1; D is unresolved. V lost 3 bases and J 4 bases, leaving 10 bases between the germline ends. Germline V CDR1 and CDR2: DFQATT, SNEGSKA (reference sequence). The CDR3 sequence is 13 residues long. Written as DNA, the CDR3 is TGCAGTGCTAGCTCGCAAGGTTACAATGAGCAGTTCTTC. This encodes CSASSQGYNEQFF.

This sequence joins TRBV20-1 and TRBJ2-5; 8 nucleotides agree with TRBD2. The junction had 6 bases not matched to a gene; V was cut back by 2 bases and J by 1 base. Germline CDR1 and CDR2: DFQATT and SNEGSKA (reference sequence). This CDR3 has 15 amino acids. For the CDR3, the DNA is TGCAGTGCTAGAAATAGGCGGGGGGCCCAAGAGACCCAGTACTTC. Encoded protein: CSARNRRGAQETQYF.

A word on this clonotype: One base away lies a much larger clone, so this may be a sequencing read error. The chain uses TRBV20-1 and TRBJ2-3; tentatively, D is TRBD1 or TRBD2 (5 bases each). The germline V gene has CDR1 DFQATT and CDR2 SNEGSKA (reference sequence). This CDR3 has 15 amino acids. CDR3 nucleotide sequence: TGCAGTACTAGAGATAGTTGGCTAGTAAACAGGACGCAGTATTTT. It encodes CSTRDSWLVNRTQYF.

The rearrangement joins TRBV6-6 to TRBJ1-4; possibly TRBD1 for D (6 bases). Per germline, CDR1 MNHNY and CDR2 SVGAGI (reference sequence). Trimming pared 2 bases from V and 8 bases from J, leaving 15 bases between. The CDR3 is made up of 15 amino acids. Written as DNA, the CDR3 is TGTGCCAGCAGTTACAGGGGGGAGCGGGAGGAAAAACTGTTTTTT. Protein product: CASSYRGEREEKLFF.

Here the CDR3 reads CASSKLTGVEETQYF. DNA of the CDR3: TGTGCCTCTTCAAAACTGACAGGGGTTGAAGAGACCCAGTACTTC. The chain couples TRBV11-1 to TRBJ2-5; 8 bases are shared with TRBD1. Germline values: CDR1 SGHAT, CDR2 FQDESV (reference sequence). Unmatched junction bases numbered 14, after V lost 11 bases and J lost 3 bases. This CDR3 region has 15 residues.

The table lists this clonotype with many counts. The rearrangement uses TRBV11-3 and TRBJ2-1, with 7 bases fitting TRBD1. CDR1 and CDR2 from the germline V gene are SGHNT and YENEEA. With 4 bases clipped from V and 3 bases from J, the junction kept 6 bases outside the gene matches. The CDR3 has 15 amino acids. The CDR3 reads CASSSRTGDYNEQFF. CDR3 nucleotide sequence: TGTGCCAGCAGCTCCCGGACAGGAGACTACAATGAGCAGTTCTTC.